One sample yielded the 20 T cell receptor beta chains listed below, sequenced in a study of blood T cell repertoires in COVID-19. This table comes from immunoSEQ multiplex PCR, and its TCRdb copy is limited to in-frame clones, with some not included. The sample includes 280,000 or so clones, more than 75% of them seen just once. Sequences were obtained from peripheral blood. These receptors were collected from a woman in her twenties or thirties who had recovered from COVID-19.

This clone is a singleton in its sample. The rearrangement links TRBV11-1 to TRBJ2-2; 8 bases are shared with TRBD1. From germline, CDR1 is SGHAT and CDR2 FQDESV (reference sequence). The V gene end was trimmed by 3 bases and the J gene end by 1 base; junction bases not matched to a gene: 4. The CDR3 is made up of 16 amino acids. The CDR3 is CASSLNRGLNTGELFF. CDR3 in DNA: TGTGCCAGCAGCTTGAACAGGGGGTTGAACACCGGGGAGCTGTTTTTT.

The rearrangement links TRBV4-1 to TRBJ1-2, with D uncertain. V was clipped by 4 bases and J by 8 bases, with 14 bases between them. Germline V gives CDR1 MGHRA, CDR2 YSYEKL. This CDR3 comprises 13 residues. The CDR3 is CASSPGEGPGYTF. Written as DNA, the CDR3 is TGCGCCAGCAGCCCTGGCGAGGGCCCGGGCTACACCTTC.

J is TRBJ1-3 and V is TRBV29-1; TRBD1 aligns across 10 bases. The CDR3 consists of 17 residues. CDR1 and CDR2 (germline): SQVTM, ANQGSEA. The junction had 11 bases not matched to a gene; V was cut back by 4 bases and J by 2 bases. This CDR3 is CSVVRDRGSGAGNTIYF. The DNA for the CDR3 is TGCAGCGTTGTGCGGGACAGGGGATCGGGAGCTGGAAACACCATATATTTT.

The chain uses TRBV27 and TRBJ2-1; D remains unclear. Per germline, CDR1 MNHEY and CDR2 SMNVEV (reference sequence). The CDR3 spans 13 residues. Trimming cost V 4 bases and J 7 bases, with 11 bases left between them. The chain's CDR3 is CASSYAGQNEQFF. The CDR3 DNA reads TGTGCCAGCAGTTACGCCGGTCAAAATGAGCAGTTCTTC.

V usage is TRBV4-2 and J usage is TRBJ1-1, with D hard to call. CDR1 LGHNA and CDR2 YNFKEQ come from the germline V gene. The CDR3 sequence is 14 residues long. The V and J ends lost 4 bases and 3 bases respectively, with 12 bases between them. CDR3: CASSPAHSDTEAFF. The DNA for the CDR3 is TGTGCCAGCAGCCCAGCACATAGCGACACTGAAGCTTTCTTT.

This clone was seen once. The chain carries TRBV5-8 and TRBJ1-2, with D perhaps matching TRBD1 (5 bases). V lost 0 bases to trimming and J lost 2 bases, with 11 bases between them. The CDR3 sequence is 15 residues long. The germline V gene has CDR1 SGHTS and CDR2 YDEGEE. This chain's CDR3 is CASSLEYRPNYGYTF. CDR3 sequence (DNA): TGTGCCAGCAGCTTGGAGTACAGGCCGAACTATGGCTACACCTTC.

In nucleotides, the CDR3 is TGTGCCAGCAGCTTGGTAGCGGAATACAATGAGCAGTTCTTC. It codes for CASSLVAEYNEQFF. V and J are TRBV5-4 and TRBJ2-1; D is perhaps TRBD2 (6 bases). Trimming shortened V by 0 bases and J by 4 bases, and 8 bases separated the two germline ends. The germline gives CDR1 SGHNT, CDR2 YYREEE (reference sequence). There are 14 residues in the CDR3.

The V gene is TRBV5-4, the J gene TRBJ1-5; no reliable D call. CDR3 size: 15 residues. V was clipped by 0 bases and J by 4 bases, with 11 bases between them. CDR1 is SGHNT, CDR2 YYREEE, per germline (reference sequence). This CDR3 is CASSLGGEVNQPQHF. The CDR3 nucleotides are TGTGCCAGCAGCTTGGGTGGGGAGGTGAATCAGCCCCAGCATTTT. The entire variable domain, with the rest obtained from reference TRBV5-4 and TRBJ1-5, is as follows: ETGVTQSPTHLIKTRGQQVTLRCSSQSGHNTVSWYQQALGQGPQFIFQYYREEENGRGNFPPRFSGLQFPNYSSELNVNALELDDSALYLCASSLGGEVNQPQHFGDGTRLSIL.

V gene TRBV6-5 combines with J gene TRBJ2-7, with a possible D match to TRBD1 (7 bases). This CDR3 contains 12 residues. V gave up 6 bases and J gave up 4 bases, with 10 bases separating them. Germline CDR1 and CDR2: MNHEY and SVGAGI. DNA for the CDR3: TGTGCCAGCAGCCCAGGGGGGTACGAGCAGTACTTC. It specifies CASSPGGYEQYF.

This rearrangement joins TRBV28 to TRBJ1-5; D ambiguous. CDR1 and CDR2 (germline): MDHEN, SYDVKM. V lost 6 bases and J 2 bases, leaving 14 bases between the germline ends. The CDR3 loop spans 15 amino acids. For the CDR3, the DNA is TGTGCCAGCAGCCCTGAGATGGTGGGCAATCAGCCCCAGCATTTT. This gives the protein CASSPEMVGNQPQHF. Full variable domain (outside the CDR3, taken from reference TRBV28 and TRBJ1-5): DVKVTQSSRYLVKRTGEKVFLECVQDMDHENMFWYRQDPGLGLRLIYFSYDVKMKEKGDIPEGYSVSREKKERFSLILESASTNQTSMYLCASSPEMVGNQPQHFGDGTRLSIL.

Of note for this clone: Other DNA sequences in the same sample also yield this CDR3. The gene calls are TRBV6-5 and TRBJ1-6; the match to TRBD1 covers 8 bases. Losses at the gene ends were 7 bases for V and 7 bases for J; bases not matched to a gene: 3. CDR3 length: 13 residues. Looked up from germline, CDR1 is MNHEY and CDR2 is SVGAGI. In DNA form, the CDR3 reads TGTGCCAGCACTGGACAGGGAAATTCACCCCTCCACTTT. Translated, it gives CASTGQGNSPLHF.

The chain carries TRBV19 and TRBJ2-1, with TRBD2 matching 9 bases. Trimming at V came to 5 bases and at J to 2 bases, leaving 10 bases not matched to a gene. Per germline, CDR1 LNHDA and CDR2 SQIVND (reference sequence). This CDR3 is 17 amino acids long. The CDR3 protein is CASSSLLAGVAYNEQFF. CDR3 DNA: TGTGCCAGTAGTTCACTCTTAGCGGGAGTGGCCTACAATGAGCAGTTCTTC.

The chain has TRBV7-6 and TRBJ2-1, with a tentative D call TRBD1 (6 bases). V lost 3 bases to trimming and J lost 5 bases, with 14 bases between them. Germline loops: CDR1 SGHVS, CDR2 FNYEAQ. The CDR3 contains 15 residues. The CDR3 spells CASSFWQGSHNEQFF. In nucleotides, the CDR3 is TGTGCCAGCAGCTTCTGGCAGGGGTCCCACAATGAGCAGTTCTTC.

The rearrangement joins TRBV19 to TRBJ2-2; D remains unclear. Trimming shortened V by 2 bases and J by 6 bases, and 7 bases separated the two germline ends. Germline CDR1 is LNHDA and CDR2 is SQIVND (reference sequence). The CDR3 sequence is 13 residues long. CDR3: CASSIIFPGELFF. In DNA, the CDR3 is TGTGCCAGTAGTATAATCTTTCCCGGGGAGCTGTTTTTT.

The chain is built from TRBV9 and TRBJ1-4; D possibly corresponds to TRBD1 (5 bases). V lost 3 bases and J 2 bases, leaving 11 bases between the germline ends. From germline, CDR1 is SGDLS and CDR2 YYNGEE. This CDR3 is built from 15 residues. The CDR3 sequence is CASSAGEDTNEKLFF. CDR3 coding DNA: TGTGCCAGCAGCGCGGGGGAGGATACTAATGAAAAACTGTTTTTT.

This rearrangement joins TRBV9 to TRBJ1-4; D not certain. The ends were cut back, 0 bases at V and 5 bases at J, with 11 bases in the middle. Germline V gene lookup returns CDR1 SGDLS and CDR2 YYNGEE. The CDR3 loop spans 15 amino acids. Here the CDR3 reads CASSVEGRRNEKLFF. CDR3 bases: TGTGCCAGCAGCGTAGAAGGTAGGCGGAATGAAAAACTGTTTTTT.

The chain employs TRBV5-4 and TRBJ2-5, with D tentatively TRBD1 (6 bases). The CDR3 contains 16 residues. Germline CDR1 is SGHNT and CDR2 is YYREEE (reference sequence). V lost 4 bases and J lost 5, with 21 bases in between. The chain's CDR3 is CASSLWDTHGGETQYF. CDR3 coding DNA: TGTGCCAGCAGCCTTTGGGACACTCACGGCGGGGAGACCCAGTACTTC. Full variable domain (outside the CDR3, taken from reference TRBV5-4 and TRBJ2-5): ETGVTQSPTHLIKTRGQQVTLRCSSQSGHNTVSWYQQALGQGPQFIFQYYREEENGRGNFPPRFSGLQFPNYSSELNVNALELDDSALYLCASSLWDTHGGETQYFGPGTRLLVL.

The chain joins TRBV6-6 to TRBJ1-5; no clear D gene. Trimming shortened V by 7 bases and J by 6 bases, and 19 bases separated the two germline ends. Germline V gene data show CDR1 as MNHNY and CDR2 as SVGAGI (reference sequence). CDR3 size: 15 residues. As DNA, the CDR3 is TGTGCCAGCATCCTTGAGGGTCTGCCGACTCAGCCCCAGCATTTT. Its protein is CASILEGLPTQPQHF.

The V and J genes are TRBV2 and TRBJ2-7; TRBD1 aligns across 7 bases. This CDR3 comprises 16 residues. The J segment lost 2 bases and the V segment lost 1 base, leaving 8 bases of the junction unmatched. The germline CDR1 and CDR2 sequences are SNHLY and FYNNEI. In nucleotides, the CDR3 is TGTGCCAGCAGTGAAGATAGGGGGCGCATTCCCTACGAGCAGTACTTC. Amino acids: CASSEDRGRIPYEQYF.

The rearrangement uses TRBV11-2 and TRBJ2-5; 7 nucleotides agree with TRBD1. CDR1 and CDR2 (germline): SGHAT, FQNNGV. The CDR3 is 15 residues long. Trimming at V came to 4 bases and at J to 8 bases, leaving 13 bases not matched to a gene. In nucleotides, the CDR3 is TGTGCCAGCAGCTCCCCGACAGGGCCTTCGTATACCCAGTACTTC. The encoded protein is CASSSPTGPSYTQYF.